The source of this TCR beta chain is a study of T cells in Graves' hyperthyroidism and ophthalmopathy. About the research overall: Staff took peripheral blood when the initial diagnosis was made, before any treatment began.

TCR beta CDR3 regions were amplified from RNA transcripts. The HTBI primer set served for first-round RT-PCR of the TCR CDR3. One entry per CDR3 protein results from TCRdb running MiXCR on the multiplex PCR reads. The sample has roughly 280,000 distinct CDR3 sequences, about a sixth seen once. This clonotype was detected only once. The cohort's ophthalmopathy patients, a group with duration under 3 months, had a Clinical Activity Score of at least 3 and a NOSPECS grade of at least 4. Clinicians diagnosed patients from clinical symptoms, serum thyroxine and TRAb, thyroid ultrasound and orbital computed tomography. Germline-derived CDR1 and CDR2 are LGHNA and YNFKEQ. The length of the CDR3 is 15 residues. Trimming left V 1 base short and J 1 base short, with 11 bases between.

This clonotype was sampled from a woman between 55 and 75 years old with Graves' ophthalmopathy. The sequenced sample was blood. The chain combines TRBV4-2 with TRBJ2-7; no firm D call. Here the CDR3 DNA reads TGTGCCAGCAGCCAAGTCTCGGCAGATTCCTACGAGCAGTACTTC. Translation: CASSQVSADSYEQYF.